The 18 T cell receptor beta chains below come from one sample, sequenced in a study of T cell responses to AZD1222 COVID-19 vaccine. TCRdb's copy holds only in-frame clones and misses some; the assay was immunoSEQ multiplex PCR. The sample lists approximately 150,000 clones; about 91% were seen once. The sample in question was peripheral blood, obtained 28 days after the second AZD1222 dose. The receptors were gathered from an adult who received the AZD1222 COVID-19 vaccine.

In its sample, this clone was seen a few times. The chain links TRBV30 to TRBJ1-2; D gene ambiguous. The germline CDR1 and CDR2 sequences are GTSNPN and SVGIG (reference sequence). V lost 1 base to trimming and J lost 2 bases, with 5 bases between them. CDR3 size: 12 residues. For the CDR3, the DNA is TGTGCCTGGAGTGGCGGGAACTATGGCTACACCTTC. Translating gives CAWSGGNYGYTF.

This chain joins TRBV6-5 and TRBJ1-2, with D tentatively TRBD1 (6 bases). The V gene's germline CDR1 is MNHEY and CDR2 SVGAGI. V dropped 6 bases and J dropped 5 bases, with 16 bases sitting between them. The CDR3 runs to 14 residues. The CDR3 region is CASSLGGGLYGYTF. CDR3 DNA: TGTGCCAGCAGCCTAGGGGGGGGCCTTTATGGCTACACCTTC.

CDR3 amino acids: CASSPNTGFVEKLFF. DNA of the CDR3: TGTGCCAGCTCACCAAATACAGGGTTTGTCGAAAAACTGTTTTTT. V is TRBV18 and J is TRBJ1-4; D perhaps matches TRBD1 (6 bases). CDR3 length equals 15 residues. Between the trimmed V and J ends, which lost 2 bases and 8 bases, there was a span of 15 bases. Per germline, CDR1 KGHSH and CDR2 LQKENI.

The chain has TRBV5-6 and TRBJ2-3; D not certain. The CDR3 totals 13 residues. V shed 2 bases and J shed 4 bases, with 8 bases lying between them. Per germline, CDR1 SGHDT and CDR2 YYEEEE. CDR3 in amino acids: CASSFQIADTQYF. The CDR3 DNA sequence: TGTGCCAGCAGCTTTCAGATAGCAGATACGCAGTATTTT.

The chain uses TRBV3-1 (or the pseudogene TRBV3-2) and TRBJ1-1, with D perhaps matching TRBD1 (6 bases). The V gene lost 4 bases and the J gene lost 0 bases, with 18 bases spanning the gap. The CDR3 contains 17 residues. The germline CDR1 and CDR2 sequences are LGHDT and YNNKEL (reference sequence). CDR3 in amino acids: CASSPRTGGSMNTEAFF. DNA for the CDR3: TGTGCCAGCAGCCCGCGGACGGGGGGCAGTATGAACACTGAAGCTTTCTTT.

The chain carries TRBV7-2 and TRBJ2-2; 8 nucleotides match TRBD1. This CDR3 comprises 18 residues. CDR1 and CDR2 from the germline V gene are SGHTA and FQGNSA. Germline trimming cut 5 bases from V and 1 base from J; bases unmatched to any gene: 12. The CDR3 bases are TGTGCCAGCAGCCAGGATTGGCACAGGGGGTGGAACACCGGGGAGCTGTTTTTT. Its protein product is CASSQDWHRGWNTGELFF. The variable domain in full, completed from reference TRBV7-2 and TRBJ2-2, reads GAGVSQSPSNKVTEKGKDVELRCDPISGHTALYWYRQSLGQGLEFLIYFQGNSAPDKSGLPSDRFSAERTGGSVSTLTIQRTQQEDSAVYLCASSQDWHRGWNTGELFFGEGSRLTVL.

The genes are TRBV4-2 and TRBJ1-4; 11 positions agree with TRBD1. The CDR3 spans 16 residues. The J segment lost 6 bases and the V segment lost 0 bases, leaving 3 bases of the junction unmatched. CDR1 is LGHNA and CDR2 is YNFKEQ in the germline V gene. The DNA for the CDR3 is TGTGCCAGCAGCCAAGACCCGGGACAGGGGGATGAAAAACTGTTTTTT. Translation: CASSQDPGQGDEKLFF.

The rearrangement joins TRBV4-1 to TRBJ1-1; TRBD1 matches 7 bases. After removal of 8 bases from V and 1 base from J, the junction contained 4 bases not matched to a gene. Germline CDR1 and CDR2: MGHRA and YSYEKL. This CDR3 region has 13 residues. CDR3: CASQGGANTEAFF. The CDR3 DNA sequence: TGCGCCAGCCAAGGGGGCGCGAACACTGAAGCTTTCTTT.

The rearrangement joins TRBV11-2 to TRBJ1-4, with TRBD1 matching 9 bases. The V gene's germline CDR1 is SGHAT and CDR2 FQNNGV. V was pared by 1 base and J by 4 bases, with 10 bases of the junction left unmatched. CDR3 length: 18 amino acids. The CDR3 nucleotides are TGTGCCAGCAGCTTAGGCCCGGGACAGGGACCTTTTAATGAAAAACTGTTTTTT. This encodes CASSLGPGQGPFNEKLFF.

The J gene is TRBJ2-1, the V gene TRBV10-2; D is possibly TRBD1 (6 bases). The CDR3 covers 11 residues. Trimming shortened V by 3 bases and J by 10 bases, and 7 bases separated the two germline ends. CDR1 WSHSY and CDR2 SAAADI come from the germline V gene. DNA of the CDR3: TGCGCCAGCAGTGATGGGGGCGAGCAGTTCTTC. Translated, it gives CASSDGGEQFF.

The chain couples TRBV30 to TRBJ2-1; no definite D call. Trimming shortened V by 2 bases and J by 7 bases, and 9 bases separated the two germline ends. The germline CDR1 and CDR2 sequences are GTSNPN and SVGIG (reference sequence). There are 12 residues in the CDR3. The CDR3 reads CAWSRDLNEQFF. In DNA, the CDR3 is TGTGCCTGGAGTAGGGATCTGAATGAGCAGTTCTTC.

J is TRBJ2-1 and V is TRBV6-5; D might be TRBD1 (7 bases). V lost 3 bases to trimming and J lost 6 bases, with 12 bases between them. CDR3 length: 14 amino acids. Germline-derived CDR1 and CDR2 are MNHEY and SVGAGI. CDR3 sequence: CASSYGGTVNEQFF. For the CDR3, the DNA is TGTGCCAGCAGTTATGGGGGGACAGTCAATGAGCAGTTCTTC.

V gene TRBV5-1 combines with J gene TRBJ1-1, with D unclear. From germline, CDR1 is SGHRS and CDR2 YFSETQ. The V and J ends lost 1 base and 3 bases respectively, with 7 bases between them. The CDR3 has 13 amino acids. The chain's CDR3 is CASSLREYTEAFF. Written as DNA, the CDR3 is TGCGCCAGCAGCTTGCGGGAGTACACTGAAGCTTTCTTT.

V is TRBV11-3 and J is TRBJ1-1, with 10 bases that match TRBD1. V shed 5 bases and J 4 bases; nucleotides not matched to a gene: 4. The CDR3 consists of 14 residues. Germline V gives CDR1 SGHNT, CDR2 YENEEA. This CDR3 reads CASSQGQGSTEAFF. The CDR3 DNA reads as TGTGCCAGCAGCCAGGGACAGGGGAGCACTGAAGCTTTCTTT.

The chain couples TRBV15 to TRBJ2-5; D ambiguous. The CDR3 loop spans 13 amino acids. CDR1 LNHNV and CDR2 YYDKDF come from the germline V gene (reference sequence). Trimming cost V 7 bases and J 10 bases, with 19 bases left between them. The CDR3 region is CATTLGPQRSQYF. CDR3 nucleotide sequence: TGTGCCACCACCCTAGGCCCTCAGAGGAGCCAGTACTTC.

This clone was counted between two and nine times. The CDR3: CASSVDQGLTYGYTF. In nucleotides, the CDR3 is TGTGCCAGCAGCGTAGACCAGGGCCTGACATATGGCTACACCTTC. The chain combines TRBV9 with TRBJ1-2, with a weak D call TRBD1 (5 bases). This CDR3 comprises 15 residues. The ends were cut back, 0 bases at V and 5 bases at J, with 14 bases in the middle. Germline lookup yields CDR1 SGDLS and CDR2 YYNGEE.

The chain joins TRBV3-1 (or the pseudogene TRBV3-2) to TRBJ2-7; 9 nucleotides align to TRBD1. The CDR3 extends over 16 amino acids. Germline assignment: CDR1 LGHDT and CDR2 YNNKEL (reference sequence). The V gene end was trimmed by 2 bases and the J gene end by 2 bases; junction bases not matched to a gene: 7. The CDR3 is CASSQIRGTGTYEQYF. The CDR3 DNA reads TGTGCCAGCAGCCAAATTAGGGGGACAGGGACCTACGAGCAGTACTTC.

Turning to this clone: A junction boundary mismatches the germline segment, possibly from a read error. This sequence joins TRBV7-7 and TRBJ2-1; possible D gene TRBD2, 6 bases. CDR3 length: 15 residues. CDR1 is SSHAT, CDR2 FNYEAQ, per germline (reference sequence). The DNA for the CDR3 is TGTGCTAGCAGCTTCGGGAGAGCTCCTTCAAATGAGCAGTTCTTC. It is translated as CASSFGRAPSNEQFF.